Listed below are T cell receptor beta chains from one sample, sequenced in a study of beta chain features in type 1 diabetes. Clones were read by immunoSEQ multiplex PCR, and TCRdb kept only the in-frame ones, dropping some. Of almost 350,000 clones listed, roughly 8% are singletons. The sequencing sample was made of central memory CD4+ T cells from blood. Receptors originate from a woman between 18 and 29 years old in good health. Each CDR3 is given with its conserved first and last residue. A D gene is named only where the DNA matches it firmly. Size values are once, few and many counts, or a class for expanded clones, and some rows have none.

D	size	J	V	CDR3	DNA
TRBD1	NA	TRBJ1-5	TRBV4-1	CASSQDINKNRGRGPQPQHF	TGCGCCAGCAGCCAAGATATAAACAAAAACAGGGGAAGGGGCCCTCAGCCCCAGCATTTT
NA	NA	TRBJ2-1	TRBV15	CATSLAVAYNEQFF	TGTGCCACCAGCCTGGCGGTGGCCTACAATGAGCAGTTCTTC
NA	NA	TRBJ1-2	TRBV28	CASSPQASGYGYTF	TGTGCCAGCAGTCCACAAGCCTCAGGCTATGGCTACACCTTC
TRBD1	few	TRBJ2-3	TRBV9	CASSAGTGDTQYF	TGTGCCAGCAGCGCTGGGACAGGAGATACGCAGTATTTT
TRBD1	NA	TRBJ1-2	TRBV18	CASSPNRQGSSLIYGYTF	TGTGCCAGCTCACCAAACCGACAGGGGAGTTCCCTCATCTATGGCTACACCTTC
NA	NA	TRBJ2-7	TRBV30	CAWREKQMSSYEQYF	TGTGCCTGGAGGGAAAAACAAATGAGCTCCTACGAGCAGTACTTC
NA	once	TRBJ2-7	TRBV4-2	CTSSRQGTIVPYEQYF	TGTACCAGCAGCCGCCAGGGGACTATCGTCCCCTACGAGCAGTACTTC
NA	NA	TRBJ1-5	TRBV4-3	CASSQDRRQPQHF	TGCGCCAGCAGCCAAGATCGGCGTCAGCCCCAGCATTTT
TRBD1	few	TRBJ1-4	TRBV2	CASREDRGPGNEKLFF	TGTGCCAGCAGAGAGGACAGGGGGCCGGGGAATGAAAAACTGTTTTTT
TRBD1	few	TRBJ1-2	TRBV6-5	CASRRQGAVGGYTF	TGTGCCAGCAGAAGACAGGGGGCAGTGGGTGGCTACACCTTC
NA	NA	TRBJ1-1	TRBV11-1	CASSSRRETEAFF	TGTGCCAGCAGCTCCCGAAGGGAGACTGAAGCTTTCTTT
TRBD2	NA	TRBJ2-1	TRBV11-3	CASSRGLAGDEQFF	TGTGCCAGCAGCCGAGGACTAGCGGGAGATGAGCAGTTCTTC
NA	NA	TRBJ2-4	TRBV29-1	CSVESTGSSIQYF	TGCAGCGTTGAAAGTACAGGCTCAAGCATTCAGTACTTC
TRBD2	NA	TRBJ2-2	TRBV6-4	CASRLATGTGELFF	TGTGCCAGCAGACTAGCGACCGGTACCGGGGAGCTGTTTTTT
TRBD1	few	TRBJ2-1	TRBV5-4	CASSLRGRATSYNEQFF	TGTGCCAGCAGCTTGAGGGGGCGGGCCACTTCCTACAATGAGCAGTTCTTC
TRBD1	few	TRBJ2-3	TRBV7-2	CTHGRDSITDTQYF	TGTACCCACGGCCGGGACAGCATCACAGATACGCAGTATTTT
NA	few	TRBJ1-1	TRBV10-2	CASSWNTEAFF	TGCGCCAGCAGTTGGAACACTGAAGCTTTCTTT
NA	NA	TRBJ2-4	TRBV2	CASTPGDFLGLDIQYF	TGTGCCAGCACCCCTGGGGATTTTCTTGGTTTGGACATTCAGTACTTC
NA	NA	TRBJ2-3	TRBV4-3	CASSQGQTTDTQYF	TGCGCCAGCAGCCAAGGACAGACCACAGATACGCAGTATTTT
NA	many	TRBJ1-3	TRBV28	CASRPSGFFGNTIYF	TGTGCCAGCAGACCATCAGGGTTTTTTGGAAACACCATATATTTT